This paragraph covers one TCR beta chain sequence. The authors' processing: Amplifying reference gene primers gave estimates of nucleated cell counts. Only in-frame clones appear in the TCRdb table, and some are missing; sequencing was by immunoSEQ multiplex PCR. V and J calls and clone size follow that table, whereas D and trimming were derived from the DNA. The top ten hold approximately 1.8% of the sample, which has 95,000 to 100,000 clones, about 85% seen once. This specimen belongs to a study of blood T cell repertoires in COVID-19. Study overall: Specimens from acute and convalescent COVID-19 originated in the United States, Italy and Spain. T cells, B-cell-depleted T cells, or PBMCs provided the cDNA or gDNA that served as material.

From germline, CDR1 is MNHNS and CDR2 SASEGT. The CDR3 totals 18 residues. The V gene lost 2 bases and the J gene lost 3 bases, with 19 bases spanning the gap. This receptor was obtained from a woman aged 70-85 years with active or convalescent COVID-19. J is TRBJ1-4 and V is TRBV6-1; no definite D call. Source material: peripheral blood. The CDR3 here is CASSERQVGRISNEKLFF. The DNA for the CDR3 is TGTGCCAGCAGTGAACGTCAGGTTGGCAGGATCTCTAATGAAAAACTGTTTTTT.